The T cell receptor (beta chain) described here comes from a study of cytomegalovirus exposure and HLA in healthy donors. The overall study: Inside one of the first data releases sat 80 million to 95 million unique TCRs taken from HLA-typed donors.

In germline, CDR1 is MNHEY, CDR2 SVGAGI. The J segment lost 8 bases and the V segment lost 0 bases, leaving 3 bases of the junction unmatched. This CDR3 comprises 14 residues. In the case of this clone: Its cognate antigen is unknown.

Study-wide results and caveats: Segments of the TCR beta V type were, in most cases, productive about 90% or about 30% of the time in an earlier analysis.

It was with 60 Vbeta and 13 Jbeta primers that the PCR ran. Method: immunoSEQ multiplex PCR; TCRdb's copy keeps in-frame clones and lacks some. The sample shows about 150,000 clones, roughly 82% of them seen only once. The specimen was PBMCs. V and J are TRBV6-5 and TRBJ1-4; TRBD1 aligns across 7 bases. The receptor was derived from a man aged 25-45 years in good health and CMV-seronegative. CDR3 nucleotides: TGTGCCAGCAGTTACTCGACCAGGGGGGAAAAACTGTTTTTT. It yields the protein CASSYSTRGEKLFF.